A selection of T cell receptor beta chains follows, all from one sample in a study of blood T cells in healthy people across ages. MiXCR, run by TCRdb on the 5' RACE reads, gives a single entry per CDR3 protein. The top ten hold about a fifth of the sample, which has hundreds of thousands of distinct CDR3 sequences, around 43% seen once. Sequenced material: blood. The receptors here all came from a man in his sixties in good health. CDR3s include the opening cysteine and the closing phenylalanine or tryptophan. The D gene is left open where the match is weak. Clone size is stated in some rows and not others, as once, few, many or a class when expanded.

J gene,clone size,D gene,V gene,CDR3 protein,CDR3 DNA
TRBJ1-6,NA,TRBD1,TRBV7-9,CASSSGPGTAYNSPLHF,TGTGCCAGCAGCTCCGGGCCCGGGACAGCCTATAATTCACCCCTCCACTTT
TRBJ1-2,NA,TRBD1,TRBV7-9,CASSAPQGTDYGYTF,TGTGCCAGCAGCGCACCACAGGGGACGGACTATGGCTACACCTTC
TRBJ2-5,NA,NA,TRBV7-6,CASSLSGTPDNEQYF,TGTGCCAGCAGTCTCTCCGGGACCCCAGACAATGAGCAGTACTTC
TRBJ2-7,NA,TRBD2,TRBV27,CASSLLTSGGSYEQYF,TGTGCCAGCAGTTTACTTACTAGCGGGGGTTCCTACGAGCAGTACTTC
TRBJ1-5,NA,NA,TRBV2,CASSDEGISNQPQHF,TGTGCCAGCAGTGATGAGGGAATAAGCAATCAGCCCCAGCATTTT
TRBJ1-2,NA,TRBD1,TRBV20-1,CSAREDRAGYTF,TGCAGTGCTAGAGAGGACAGGGCGGGCTACACCTTC
TRBJ1-2,few,TRBD1,TRBV7-8,CASSLPTRGQGARDGYTF,TGTGCCAGCAGCCTTCCGACCCGGGGACAGGGGGCGCGAGATGGCTACACCTTC
TRBJ2-1,few,TRBD1,TRBV4-3,CASSQNYRDRVSNEQFF,TGCGCCAGCAGCCAAAACTACCGGGACAGGGTGAGCAATGAGCAGTTCTTC
TRBJ2-4,few,NA,TRBV28,CASSQVLAKNIQYF,TGTGCCAGCAGTCAAGTTCTAGCCAAAAACATTCAGTACTTC
TRBJ2-6,NA,NA,TRBV3-1,CASSLPTAAGANVLTF,TGTGCCAGCAGCCTCCCGACGGCGGCTGGGGCCAACGTCCTGACTTTC